One and the same sample provided the 3 T cell receptor beta chains below, sequenced in a study of OX40 agonist ivuxolimab in advanced cancers. Assay used: immunoSEQ multiplex PCR; TCRdb lists only in-frame clones, some missing. The sample consists of over 65,000 clones, around 90% of them appearing once. The material sequenced was CD4+ or CD8+ T cells sorted from blood, taken in a trial of the OX40 agonist ivuxolimab. All receptors come from an adult with an advanced solid tumor such as melanoma, head and neck, liver or kidney cancer.

This clone has more than one count but fewer than ten. The rearrangement joins TRBV19 to TRBJ2-7, with TRBD2 matching 14 bases. The CDR3 spans 16 residues. The J segment lost 6 bases and the V segment lost 5 bases, leaving 9 bases of the junction unmatched. Germline V gene data show CDR1 as LNHDA and CDR2 as SQIVND (reference sequence). CDR3: CASSDMTSGRAFEQYF. The DNA for the CDR3 is TGTGCCAGTAGTGACATGACTAGCGGGAGGGCTTTCGAGCAGTACTTC.

V is TRBV5-4 and J is TRBJ1-1; 7 bases fit TRBD1. There are 15 residues in the CDR3. Germline trimming cut 0 bases from V and 4 bases from J; bases unmatched to any gene: 6. CDR1 is SGHNT, CDR2 YYREEE, per germline (reference sequence). The DNA of the CDR3 is TGTGCCAGCAGCTTGGTAGGGGGCACGGGCACTGAAGCTTTCTTT. Translated: CASSLVGGTGTEAFF.

The rearrangement uses TRBV6-5 and TRBJ2-1, with D tentatively TRBD1 (7 bases). Germline CDR1 is MNHEY and CDR2 is SVGAGI. The CDR3 totals 15 residues. The V end lost 4 bases, the J end lost 15 bases, and 25 bases lay between the germline ends. DNA for the CDR3: TGTGCCAGCAGTTCCCTAGACAGGGACTCTGCTAATCTGTTCTTC. It translates to CASSSLDRDSANLFF.